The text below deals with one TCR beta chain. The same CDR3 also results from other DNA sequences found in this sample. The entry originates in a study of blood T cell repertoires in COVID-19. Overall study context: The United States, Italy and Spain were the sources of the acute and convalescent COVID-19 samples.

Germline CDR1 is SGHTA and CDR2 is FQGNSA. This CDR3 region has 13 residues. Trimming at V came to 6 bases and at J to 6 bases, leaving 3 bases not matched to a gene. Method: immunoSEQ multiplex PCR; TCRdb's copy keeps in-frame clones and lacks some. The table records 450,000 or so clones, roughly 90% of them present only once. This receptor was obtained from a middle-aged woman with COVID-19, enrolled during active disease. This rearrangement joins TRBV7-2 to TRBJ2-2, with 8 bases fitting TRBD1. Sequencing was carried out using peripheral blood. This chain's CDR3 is CASRRQGSGELFF. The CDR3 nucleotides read TGTGCCAGCAGACGACAGGGGTCCGGGGAGCTGTTTTTT.